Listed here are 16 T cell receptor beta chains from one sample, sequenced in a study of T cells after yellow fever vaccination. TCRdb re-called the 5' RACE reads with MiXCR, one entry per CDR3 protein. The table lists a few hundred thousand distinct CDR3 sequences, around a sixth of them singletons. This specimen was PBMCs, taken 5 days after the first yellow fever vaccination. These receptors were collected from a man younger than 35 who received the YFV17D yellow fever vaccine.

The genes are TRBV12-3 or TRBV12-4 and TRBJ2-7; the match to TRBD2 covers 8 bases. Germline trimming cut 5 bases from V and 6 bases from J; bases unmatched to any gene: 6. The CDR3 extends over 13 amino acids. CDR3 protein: CASSETGTSEQYF. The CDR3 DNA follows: TGTGCCAGCAGTGAAACTGGGACTAGCGAGCAGTACTTC.

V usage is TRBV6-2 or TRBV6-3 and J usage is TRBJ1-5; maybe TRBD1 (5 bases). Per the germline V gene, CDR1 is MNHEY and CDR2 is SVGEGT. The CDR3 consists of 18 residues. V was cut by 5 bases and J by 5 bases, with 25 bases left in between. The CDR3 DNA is TGTGCCAGCAGTCAAATTAGGAACACAGGCGCACTTTATCAGCCCCAGCATTTT. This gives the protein CASSQIRNTGALYQPQHF.

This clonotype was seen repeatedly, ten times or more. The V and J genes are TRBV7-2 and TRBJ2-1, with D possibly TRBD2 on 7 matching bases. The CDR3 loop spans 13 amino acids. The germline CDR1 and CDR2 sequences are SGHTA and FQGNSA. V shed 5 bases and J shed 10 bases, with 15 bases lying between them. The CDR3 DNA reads TGTGCCAGCAGCCCCCGCACGGGGGGCGAGCAGTTCTTC. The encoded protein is CASSPRTGGEQFF.

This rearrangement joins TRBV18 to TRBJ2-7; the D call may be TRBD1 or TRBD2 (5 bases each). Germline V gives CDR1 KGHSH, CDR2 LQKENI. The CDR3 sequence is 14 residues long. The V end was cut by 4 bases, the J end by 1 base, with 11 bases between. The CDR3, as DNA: TGTGCCAGCTCACTAGCGACAGTTTCCTACGAGCAGTACTTC. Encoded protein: CASSLATVSYEQYF.

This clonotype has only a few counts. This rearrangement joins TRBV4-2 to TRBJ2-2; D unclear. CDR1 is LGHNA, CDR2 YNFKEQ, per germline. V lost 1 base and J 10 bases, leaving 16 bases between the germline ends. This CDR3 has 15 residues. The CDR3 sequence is CASSQVMTLSEELFF. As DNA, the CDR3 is TGTGCCAGCAGCCAAGTGATGACCTTGTCCGAGGAGCTGTTTTTT.

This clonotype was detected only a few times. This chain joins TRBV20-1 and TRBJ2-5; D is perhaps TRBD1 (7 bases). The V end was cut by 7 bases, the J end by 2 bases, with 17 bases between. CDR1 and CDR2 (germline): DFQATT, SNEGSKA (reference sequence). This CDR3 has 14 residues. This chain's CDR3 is CSVPPGGFQETQYF. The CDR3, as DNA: TGCAGTGTCCCCCCAGGGGGGTTTCAAGAGACCCAGTACTTC.

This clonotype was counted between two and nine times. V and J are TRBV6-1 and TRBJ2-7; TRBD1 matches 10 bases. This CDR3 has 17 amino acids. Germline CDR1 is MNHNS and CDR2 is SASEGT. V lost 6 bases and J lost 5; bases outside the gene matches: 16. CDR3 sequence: CASSLWDRGQNGNEQYV. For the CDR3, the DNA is TGTGCCAGCAGCCTGTGGGACAGGGGACAAAATGGGAACGAGCAGTACGTC.

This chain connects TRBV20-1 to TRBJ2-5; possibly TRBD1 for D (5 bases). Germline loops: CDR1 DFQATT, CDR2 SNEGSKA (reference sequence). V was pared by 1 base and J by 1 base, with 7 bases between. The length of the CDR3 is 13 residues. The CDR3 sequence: CSARGGGQETQYF. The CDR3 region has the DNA TGCAGTGCTAGAGGGGGCGGCCAAGAGACCCAGTACTTC.

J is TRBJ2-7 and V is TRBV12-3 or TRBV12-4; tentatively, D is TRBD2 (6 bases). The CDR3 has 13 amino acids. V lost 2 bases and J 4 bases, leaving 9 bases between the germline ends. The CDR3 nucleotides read TGTGCCAGCAGTTTAATCGGGGGATACGAGCAGTACTTC. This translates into CASSLIGGYEQYF.

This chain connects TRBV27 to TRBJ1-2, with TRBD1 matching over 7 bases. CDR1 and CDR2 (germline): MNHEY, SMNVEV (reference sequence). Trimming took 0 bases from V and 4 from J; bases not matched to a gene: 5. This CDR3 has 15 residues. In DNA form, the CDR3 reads TGTGCCAGCAGTTTATCGACAGGGTCAGCCTATGGCTACACCTTC. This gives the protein CASSLSTGSAYGYTF.

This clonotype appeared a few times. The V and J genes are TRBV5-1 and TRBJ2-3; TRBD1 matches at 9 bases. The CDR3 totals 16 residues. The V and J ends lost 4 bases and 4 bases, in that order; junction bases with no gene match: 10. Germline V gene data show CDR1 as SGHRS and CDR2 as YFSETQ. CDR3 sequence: CASSPGTGLASDTQYF. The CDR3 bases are TGCGCCAGCAGCCCTGGGACAGGGCTAGCGTCAGATACGCAGTATTTT.

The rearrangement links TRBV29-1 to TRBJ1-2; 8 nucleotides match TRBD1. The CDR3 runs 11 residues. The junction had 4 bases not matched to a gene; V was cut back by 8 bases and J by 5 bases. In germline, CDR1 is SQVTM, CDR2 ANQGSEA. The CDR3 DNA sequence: TGCAGCCACCGGACAGGGTATGGCTACACCTTC. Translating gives CSHRTGYGYTF.

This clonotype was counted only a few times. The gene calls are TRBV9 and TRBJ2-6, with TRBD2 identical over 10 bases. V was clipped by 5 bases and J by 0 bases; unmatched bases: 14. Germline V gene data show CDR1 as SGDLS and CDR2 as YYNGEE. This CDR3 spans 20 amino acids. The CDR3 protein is CASSPRVASGGVSGANVLTF. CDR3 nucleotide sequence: TGTGCCAGCAGTCCAAGGGTGGCTAGCGGGGGAGTCTCTGGGGCCAACGTCCTGACTTTC.

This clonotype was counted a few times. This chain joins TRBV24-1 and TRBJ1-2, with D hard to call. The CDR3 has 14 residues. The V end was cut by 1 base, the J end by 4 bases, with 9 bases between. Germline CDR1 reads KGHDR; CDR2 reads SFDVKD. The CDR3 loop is CATSDLGFTYGYTF. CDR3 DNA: TGTGCCACCAGTGATTTAGGGTTTACCTATGGCTACACCTTC.

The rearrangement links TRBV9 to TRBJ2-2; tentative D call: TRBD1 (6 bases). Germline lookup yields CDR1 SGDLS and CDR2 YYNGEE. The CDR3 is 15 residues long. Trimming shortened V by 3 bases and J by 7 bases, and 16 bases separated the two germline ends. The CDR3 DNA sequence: TGTGCCAGCAGCGGCAGACAGGCCAGGGGCGGGGAGCTGTTTTTT. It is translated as CASSGRQARGGELFF.

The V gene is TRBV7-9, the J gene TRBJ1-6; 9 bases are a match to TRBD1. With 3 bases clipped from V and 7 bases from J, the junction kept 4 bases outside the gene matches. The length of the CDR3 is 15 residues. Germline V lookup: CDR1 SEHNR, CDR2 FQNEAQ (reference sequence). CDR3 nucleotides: TGTGCCAGCAGCTTTAGTACAGGGGGCAATTCACCCCTCCACTTT. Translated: CASSFSTGGNSPLHF.